This is a list of T cell receptor beta chains from one sample in a study of blood T cells in healthy people across ages. TCRdb re-derived calls from the 5' RACE reads in MiXCR, one entry per CDR3 protein. The sample shows roughly 1.6 million distinct CDR3 sequences, approximately 32% of them seen only once. Input material: blood. These receptors came from a woman aged 25-40 years in good health. Both conserved end residues are part of each CDR3. The D gene is left open where the match is weak. A clone size is listed for some rows: how often the clone was seen (once, few, many), or a class if it is expanded.

j_call d_call clone_size v_call cdr3_aa cdr3_nt
TRBJ2-1 . few TRBV20-1 CSASTTGTSITGQFF TGCAGTGCTAGTACAACCGGGACGTCGATCACCGGGCAGTTCTTC
TRBJ1-4 . . TRBV29-1 CSVATDSLSEKLFF TGCAGCGTTGCGACAGACAGTCTTAGTGAAAAACTGTTTTTT
TRBJ2-7 . . TRBV5-1 CASSPNGNRSLLASYEQYF TGCGCCAGCAGCCCGAACGGAAACAGGTCCCTTCTTGCATCCTACGAGCAGTACTTC
TRBJ2-7 TRBD2 few TRBV27 CASSKRLAGYEQYF TGTGCCAGCAGTAAACGGCTAGCGGGCTACGAGCAGTACTTC
TRBJ1-2 . . TRBV28 CASSLEDKAYGYTF TGTGCCAGCAGTTTAGAGGACAAGGCCTATGGCTACACCTTC
TRBJ2-1 . many TRBV5-4 CASSRLEVSNNEQFF TGTGCCAGCAGCCGACTAGAAGTTAGTAACAATGAGCAGTTCTTC
TRBJ1-4 . . TRBV7-9 CASRDRHNEKLFF TGTGCCAGCAGAGACAGGCACAATGAAAAACTGTTTTTT
TRBJ2-5 TRBD1 . TRBV2 CASSDRGQVGETQYF TGTGCCAGCAGTGACAGGGGACAGGTGGGAGAGACCCAGTACTTC
TRBJ2-6 . few TRBV14 CASSPQVLSGANVLTF TGTGCCAGTAGCCCACAGGTGCTCTCTGGGGCCAACGTCCTGACTTTC
TRBJ1-2 . many TRBV6-2/TRBV6-3 CASNDATGGGMRYGYTF TGTGCCAGCAACGACGCAACAGGCGGAGGTATGCGTTATGGCTACACCTTC
TRBJ2-3 TRBD2 few TRBV7-9 CASSSTGTSGTDTQYF TGTGCCAGCAGCTCAACCGGGACTAGCGGCACAGATACGCAGTATTTT
TRBJ2-3 . few TRBV13 CASSLVIGSDTQYF TGTGCCAGCAGCTTAGTTATAGGGTCAGATACGCAGTATTTT
TRBJ2-7 . . TRBV4-1 CASSQGGKGISYEQYF TGCGCCAGCAGCCAGGGAGGTAAGGGGATCTCCTACGAGCAGTACTTC
TRBJ2-7 . . TRBV15 CATSTTHAGASYEQYF TGTGCCACCAGCACTACCCACGCGGGGGCCTCCTACGAGCAGTACTTC
TRBJ2-7 . few TRBV18 CASSPRQGSTDEQYF TGTGCCAGCTCACCACGGCAGGGGAGTACCGACGAGCAGTACTTC
TRBJ2-3 TRBD2 few TRBV20-1 CSAREGREVDTQYF TGCAGTGCTAGAGAGGGGCGGGAGGTAGATACGCAGTATTTT
TRBJ2-1 . few TRBV3-1 CASSTGTGPGSNEQFF TGTGCCAGCAGCACTGGGACGGGGCCGGGGAGCAATGAGCAGTTCTTC
TRBJ2-5 TRBD1 . TRBV10-3 CAADAGTGSKETQYF TGTGCCGCGGACGCCGGGACAGGGTCCAAAGAGACCCAGTACTTC
TRBJ2-3 . many TRBV20-1 CSAPPAEYTDTQYF TGCAGTGCTCCCCCGGCAGAATACACAGATACGCAGTATTTT
TRBJ1-2 TRBD1 . TRBV12-3/TRBV12-4 CASRLQGYYGYTF TGTGCCAGCAGGCTACAGGGGTACTATGGCTACACCTTC
TRBJ2-1 . . TRBV4-1 CASSQGQARSYNEQFF TGCGCCAGCAGCCAAGGACAGGCCCGCTCCTACAATGAGCAGTTCTTC
TRBJ1-1 . few TRBV20-1 CSARPPGPEAFF TGCAGTGCTAGGCCTCCGGGGCCTGAAGCTTTCTTT
TRBJ2-1 . once TRBV2 CASRAGTGFGNEQFF TGTGCCAGCAGGGCCGGGACTGGGTTTGGGAATGAGCAGTTCTTC
TRBJ2-3 TRBD2 few TRBV20-1 CSARVFLAGVTVSTDTQYF TGCAGTGCTAGAGTCTTCCTAGCGGGAGTTACCGTAAGCACAGATACGCAGTATTTT
TRBJ2-5 . few TRBV20-1 CSASRGGGKTQYF TGCAGTGCTAGCAGGGGTGGTGGGAAGACCCAGTACTTC
TRBJ2-1 TRBD2 . TRBV5-1 CASSLRATSGNNEQFF TGCGCCAGCAGCTTGAGAGCGACTAGCGGGAACAATGAGCAGTTCTTC